This TCR beta chain was captured by sequencing in a study of immune characterization of retroperitoneal liposarcoma (dated by TCRdb to the late 2010s). Receptor amplification or capture employed PCR. TCRdb lists the instrument as NextSeq 500. TCRdb itself trimmed the public reads at Q25 with fastp, ran MiXCR and retained productive beta chains. For every CDR3 protein sequence, its rows merge into one entry that carries the most common genes and DNA. Within this sample are 9,500 to 11,000 distinct CDR3 sequences, with approximately 30% of them counted one time only. The ten largest clones add up to about 8% of the sample. The CDR3 starts with the cysteine, ends with the phenylalanine, and has 15 residues. Only the CDR3 portion is preserved as DNA: 45 bases, with reading frame beginning at the first base. Deletion took 6 bases off V and 2 bases off J, with a span of 16 bases between the germline ends.

Turning to this clonotype: What this receptor recognizes is not known. No much larger clone exists at a distance of one base, and base qualities are not known.

The clonotype was recovered from a male donor with retroperitoneal liposarcoma. This sequence uses TRBV12-3 or TRBV12-4 and TRBJ1-1; a tentative D call is TRBD1 (6 bases match). Input material: tumor tissue. The DNA sequence is given as TGTGCCAGCAGCCAAATTCAAGGGGGAAACACTGAAGCTTTCTTT. Its translation is CASSQIQGGNTEAFF.